One and the same sample provided the 32 T cell receptor beta chains below, sequenced in a study of beta chain features in type 1 diabetes. Study findings and constraints: Among all four CD4+ subsets, Type 1 diabetes patients had TCRB CDR3s that were moderately but significantly shorter.

Expressed TCRB transcripts were sequenced because the isolated RNA had all been reverse transcribed beforehand. TCRdb's table, derived via immunoSEQ multiplex PCR, lists solely in-frame clones and lacks some. Counted here are some 350,000 clones, approximately 13% occurring once; the ten biggest clones make up 0.015%. The antigens of these receptors remain unknown. What was sequenced was naive CD4+ T cells from blood. These receptors all stem from a woman under 30 with type 1 diabetes.

The chain uses TRBV28 and TRBJ2-5, with a possible D match to TRBD2 (6 bases). There are 16 residues in the CDR3. Trimming stripped 1 base from V and 7 bases from J, with 19 bases between. Germline-derived CDR1 and CDR2 are MDHEN and SYDVKM. DNA for the CDR3: TGTGCCAGCAGTTTATTAGGGACTCAGACATCGGGGACCCAGTACTTC. Translating gives CASSLLGTQTSGTQYF. The full variable domain, in which reference TRBV28 and TRBJ2-5 provide the parts outside the CDR3, is DVKVTQSSRYLVKRTGEKVFLECVQDMDHENMFWYRQDPGLGLRLIYFSYDVKMKEKGDIPEGYSVSREKKERFSLILESASTNQTSMYLCASSLLGTQTSGTQYFGPGTRLLVL.

This clone was observed a handful of times. V gene TRBV9 combines with J gene TRBJ2-1; 16 bases line up with TRBD2. Germline CDR1 is SGDLS and CDR2 is YYNGEE. CDR3 length: 17 amino acids. Germline trimming cut 4 bases from V and 2 bases from J; bases unmatched to any gene: 3. CDR3 DNA: TGTGCCAGCAGCTTGGGACTAGCGGGAGGGCCCTACAATGAGCAGTTCTTC. Translated, it gives CASSLGLAGGPYNEQFF.

There are a few counts of this clone. Here the CDR3 DNA reads TGCGCCAGCAGCCAAGGCGTCCGCCTAAATGAGCAGTTCTTC. Translating gives CASSQGVRLNEQFF. This sequence joins TRBV4-3 and TRBJ2-1, with D unclear. The germline CDR1 and CDR2 sequences are LGHNA and YSLEER. The CDR3 runs to 14 residues. Trimming removed 1 base from V and 7 bases from J, with 11 bases in between.

The chain carries TRBV19 and TRBJ2-1; 8 bases match TRBD1. Trimming at V came to 5 bases and at J to 6 bases, leaving 15 bases not matched to a gene. The CDR3 runs 17 residues. The V gene's germline CDR1 is LNHDA and CDR2 SQIVND (reference sequence). CDR3 bases: TGTGCCAGTAGTGTTTATTCCGGGACAGGTGGAGGCAATGAGCAGTTCTTC. Its protein is CASSVYSGTGGGNEQFF.

This clone showed up just a few times. The chain joins TRBV5-4 to TRBJ2-7, with TRBD1 as a possible D gene (6 bases). The CDR3 sequence is 14 residues long. Germline values: CDR1 SGHNT, CDR2 YYREEE (reference sequence). V shed 2 bases and J shed 2 bases, with 11 bases lying between them. CDR3 region: CASSLEQGPYEQYF. DNA for the CDR3: TGTGCCAGCAGCTTAGAACAGGGACCCTACGAGCAGTACTTC.

This clone was seen a few times. V gene TRBV10-3 combines with J gene TRBJ2-3, with TRBD2 as a possible D gene (5 bases). CDR1 and CDR2 (germline): ENHRY, SYGVKD. Trimming removed 0 bases from V and 5 bases from J, with 18 bases in between. This CDR3 has 17 residues. CDR3 DNA sequence: TGTGCCATCAGTGAGTCGGGCAGCGGAGCGGCCATAGATACGCAGTATTTT. It encodes CAISESGSGAAIDTQYF.

The chain employs TRBV12-5 and TRBJ2-1; D is possibly TRBD1 (6 bases). Per the germline V gene, CDR1 is LGHNT and CDR2 is FRNRAP. Between the trimmed V and J ends, which lost 2 bases and 3 bases, there was a span of 14 bases. CDR3 size: 16 residues. In DNA form, the CDR3 reads TGTGCTAGTGGTTTGCAGAGGACAGCGAGCTACAATGAGCAGTTCTTC. This codes for CASGLQRTASYNEQFF.

CDR3 loop: CASSYSIVGLDEAFF. The DNA of the CDR3 is TGTGCCAGCAGTTACTCGATAGTGGGGCTTGATGAAGCTTTCTTT. The chain is built from TRBV6-5 and TRBJ1-1, with a possible D match to TRBD1 (5 bases). This CDR3 region has 15 residues. V was trimmed by 0 bases and J by 7 bases, leaving 15 bases between them. Germline values: CDR1 MNHEY, CDR2 SVGAGI.

V and J are TRBV5-4 and TRBJ2-7, with 10 bases lining up with TRBD2. The CDR3 loop spans 15 amino acids. Losses at the gene ends were 4 bases for V and 3 bases for J; bases not matched to a gene: 7. The germline V gene encodes CDR1 SGHNT and CDR2 YYREEE (reference sequence). CDR3 nucleotides: TGTGCCAGCAGCCCACCGGGACTAGCGAACTACGAGCAGTACTTC. Translating gives CASSPPGLANYEQYF.

The rearrangement uses TRBV7-6 and TRBJ2-2; TRBD1 might be the D (5 bases). The germline gives CDR1 SGHVS, CDR2 FNYEAQ. Trimming removed 1 base at V and 4 bases at J, with 10 bases between. The CDR3 is 15 residues long. CDR3 DNA sequence: TGTGCCAGCAGCTTAGTTGACAGCATCACCGGGGAGCTGTTTTTT. The encoded protein is CASSLVDSITGELFF.

This clone was detected a few times. The chain is built from TRBV27 and TRBJ2-5; D might be TRBD2 (5 bases). Germline lookup yields CDR1 MNHEY and CDR2 SMNVEV (reference sequence). The ends were cut back, 2 bases at V and 5 bases at J, with 9 bases in the middle. The CDR3 has 13 residues. CDR3 sequence reads: CASSLIPGETQYF. CDR3 nucleotide sequence: TGTGCCAGCAGTTTAATTCCGGGGGAGACCCAGTACTTC.

This clone was picked up a small number of times. The sample has other DNA sequences that encode this CDR3 too. The genes are TRBV5-1 and TRBJ2-3; possible D gene TRBD1, 5 bases. CDR3 length: 14 residues. V lost 0 bases and J lost 1, with 6 bases in between. CDR1 is SGHRS, CDR2 YFSETQ, per germline. This CDR3 reads CASSLEGGTDTQYF. CDR3 nucleotide sequence: TGCGCCAGCAGCTTGGAAGGGGGCACAGATACGCAGTATTTT.

The rearrangement uses TRBV30 and TRBJ2-5; possibly TRBD1 for D (6 bases). The CDR3 extends over 13 amino acids. V was trimmed by 5 bases and J by 0 bases, leaving 10 bases between them. Germline CDR1 GTSNPN, CDR2 SVGIG (reference sequence). Here the CDR3 reads CAWGQMYQETQYF. The CDR3 nucleotides read TGTGCCTGGGGACAGATGTACCAAGAGACCCAGTACTTC.

This clone was seen a few times. Within the sample, other DNA sequences also encode this same CDR3. The chain carries TRBV30 and TRBJ1-5; 9 positions agree with TRBD1. V gave up 1 base and J gave up 7 bases; unmatched junction bases: 2. Germline V gene sequence: CDR1 GTSNPN, CDR2 SVGIG (reference sequence). The CDR3 contains 13 residues. This CDR3 reads CAWSEDRGQPQHF. Here the CDR3 DNA reads TGTGCCTGGAGTGAAGACAGGGGGCAGCCCCAGCATTTT.

This clone was recorded a few times. J is TRBJ2-1 and V is TRBV29-1; D possibly corresponds to TRBD1 (7 bases). V was shortened by 0 bases and J by 8 bases, with 20 bases between the two germline ends. The CDR3 covers 16 residues. Germline V gene sequence: CDR1 SQVTM, CDR2 ANQGSEA. CDR3 residues: CSVEDFKGARGDEQFF. CDR3 coding DNA: TGCAGCGTTGAAGATTTTAAGGGGGCGCGGGGCGATGAGCAGTTCTTC.

This clone was counted a few times. As DNA, the CDR3 is TGTGCCAGCAGTCCGACGGAGCTAGCCAAAAACATTCAGTACTTC. It encodes CASSPTELAKNIQYF. The chain is built from TRBV6-5 and TRBJ2-4; D is ambiguous. V dropped 5 bases and J dropped 0 bases, with 11 bases sitting between them. Germline assignment: CDR1 MNHEY and CDR2 SVGAGI. The CDR3 sequence is 15 residues long.

This clone was detected a few times. The chain combines TRBV4-1 with TRBJ1-1; perhaps TRBD1 as D (5 bases). The CDR3 runs to 17 residues. The germline V and J ends were trimmed by 6 bases and 1 base, with 21 bases remaining between them. CDR1 and CDR2 (germline): MGHRA, YSYEKL. The CDR3 sequence: CASSVSQGVIRNTEAFF. The CDR3 region has the DNA TGCGCCAGCAGTGTGAGTCAGGGCGTGATTCGGAACACTGAAGCTTTCTTT.

The chain is built from TRBV5-4 and TRBJ2-7, with D possibly matching TRBD2 (6 bases). The V end lost 5 bases, the J end lost 3 bases, and 15 bases lay between the germline ends. Looked up from germline, CDR1 is SGHNT and CDR2 is YYREEE (reference sequence). This CDR3 has 14 residues. CDR3 coding DNA: TGTGCCAGCAGTTACGCGGGATCGGTCTACGAGCAGTACTTC. Translating it yields CASSYAGSVYEQYF.

This clone was seen more than once but under ten times. The chain links TRBV29-1 to TRBJ2-7, with TRBD2 matching over 13 bases. The CDR3 runs 13 residues. The J segment lost 6 bases and the V segment lost 6 bases, leaving 5 bases of the junction unmatched. Germline-derived CDR1 and CDR2 are SQVTM and ANQGSEA. The CDR3 DNA is TGCAGCGTCCGGACTAGCGGGAGTATCGAGCAGTACGTC. It yields the protein CSVRTSGSIEQYV.

CDR3 residues: CASSEWGQGRGQPQHF. CDR3 DNA: TGTGCCAGCAGTGAATGGGGACAGGGCCGAGGTCAGCCCCAGCATTTT. V gene TRBV6-1 combines with J gene TRBJ1-5; TRBD1 matches 9 bases. The junction had 8 bases not matched to a gene; V was cut back by 2 bases and J by 6 bases. Germline CDR1 and CDR2: MNHNS and SASEGT. The CDR3 totals 16 residues.

This chain links TRBV5-1 with TRBJ2-5, with D tentatively TRBD2 (6 bases). The germline V gene has CDR1 SGHRS and CDR2 YFSETQ. The CDR3 runs 14 residues. The V and J ends lost 3 bases and 2 bases respectively, with 11 bases between them. The CDR3 loop reads CASSWGTAQETQYF. In nucleotides, the CDR3 is TGCGCCAGCAGCTGGGGGACTGCGCAAGAGACCCAGTACTTC.

The rearrangement joins TRBV10-3 to TRBJ1-2, with D unclear. Germline assignment: CDR1 ENHRY and CDR2 SYGVKD. Trimming stripped 7 bases from V and 0 bases from J, with 12 bases between. The CDR3 has 14 residues. CDR3 sequence reads: CAITELQANYGYTF. The CDR3 nucleotides are TGTGCCATCACTGAATTACAAGCTAACTATGGCTACACCTTC.

The V gene is TRBV28, the J gene TRBJ1-4, with D possibly TRBD1 on 6 matching bases. The CDR3 length is 15 residues. Germline CDR1 is MDHEN and CDR2 is SYDVKM. The V gene lost 6 bases and the J gene lost 5 bases, with 16 bases spanning the gap. CDR3 residues: CASRHPQGGNEKLFF. In nucleotides, the CDR3 is TGTGCCAGCAGACATCCACAGGGAGGGAATGAAAAACTGTTTTTT.

Concerning this clone: A read error may produce the germline difference seen at one junction end. The chain employs TRBV4-2 and TRBJ2-5; D is uncertain. The CDR3 has 13 residues. The germline CDR1 and CDR2 sequences are LGHNA and YNFKEQ. The CDR3 DNA follows: TGTGCCAGCAGCCAAGGCTTAGCCGACCCCCCCGACTTC. Translated: CASSQGLADPPDF.

This clone has more than one count but fewer than ten. V usage is TRBV6-9 and J usage is TRBJ2-1, with D possibly being TRBD2 (5 bases). CDR1 MNHGY and CDR2 SVAAGI come from the germline V gene. Trimming shortened V by 4 bases and J by 9 bases, and 10 bases separated the two germline ends. This CDR3 region has 12 residues. The CDR3 reads CASSSLAGEQFF. The CDR3 DNA reads TGTGCCAGCAGTTCTCTAGCTGGTGAGCAGTTCTTC.

This clone was detected a few times. In the same sample, other DNA sequences code for this CDR3. The chain has TRBV5-1 and TRBJ2-7; 7 positions agree with TRBD1. Germline assignment: CDR1 SGHRS and CDR2 YFSETQ. The V segment lost 4 bases and the J segment 1 base; nucleotides outside the gene matches: 2. This CDR3 is 13 amino acids long. The CDR3, as DNA: TGCGCCAGCAGCCCGGGACAGTCCTACGAGCAGTACTTC. Protein sequence: CASSPGQSYEQYF.

This clone was detected a few times. The J gene is TRBJ1-5, the V gene TRBV19; no definite D call. The CDR3 length is 13 residues. Germline CDR1 reads LNHDA; CDR2 reads SQIVND (reference sequence). Between the trimmed V and J ends, which lost 3 bases and 9 bases, there was a span of 12 bases. This CDR3 is CASSIETARPQHF. The CDR3 DNA follows: TGTGCCAGTAGTATTGAGACTGCTCGGCCCCAGCATTTT.

The sample holds a few counts of this clone. The V and J genes are TRBV29-1 and TRBJ2-7; TRBD2 matches at 14 bases. This CDR3 is 18 amino acids long. Germline V gene data show CDR1 as SQVTM and CDR2 as ANQGSEA. The trim removed 7 bases at V and 6 bases at J, leaving 20 bases unmatched. The CDR3: CSAGGFGTSGSKIPEQYF. CDR3 sequence (DNA): TGCAGCGCTGGGGGATTCGGGACTAGCGGGAGTAAAATTCCCGAGCAGTACTTC.

This clone has a handful of counts. V usage is TRBV7-2 and J usage is TRBJ2-7, with 11 bases matching TRBD2. The germline V gene has CDR1 SGHTA and CDR2 FQGNSA. There are 15 residues in the CDR3. The ends lost 4 bases at V and 0 bases at J; junction bases unmatched: 2. CDR3 residues: CASSSSGRSSYEQYF. CDR3 coding DNA: TGTGCCAGCAGCTCTAGCGGGAGGTCCTCCTACGAGCAGTACTTC. The whole variable domain, remainder taken from reference TRBV7-2 and TRBJ2-7, is GAGVSQSPSNKVTEKGKDVELRCDPISGHTALYWYRQSLGQGLEFLIYFQGNSAPDKSGLPSDRFSAERTGGSVSTLTIQRTQQEDSAVYLCASSSSGRSSYEQYFGPGTRLTVT.

This clone was seen more than once but under ten times. The gene calls are TRBV21-1 and TRBJ2-7; the table assigns TRBD1, which was not confirmed against the DNA. TRBV21-1 is designated a pseudogene. This CDR3 comprises 11 residues. CDR3 protein: CASRGHYEQYV. CDR3 nucleotides: TGTGCCAGCAGGGGGCACTACGAGCAGTACGTC.

This clone was detected a few times. This sequence joins TRBV5-1 and TRBJ2-3; the D is unclear. CDR3 length equals 15 residues. Germline CDR1 reads SGHRS; CDR2 reads YFSETQ. V was cut by 0 bases and J by 1 base, with 9 bases left in between. CDR3 DNA sequence: TGCGCCAGCAGCTTGGCCGCGTTGGGCACAGATACGCAGTATTTT. Protein: CASSLAALGTDTQYF. The whole variable domain, filled in from reference TRBV5-1 and TRBJ2-3, reads KAGVTQTPRYLIKTRGQQVTLSCSPISGHRSVSWYQQTPGQGLQFLFEYFSETQRNKGNFPGRFSGRQFSNSRSEMNVSTLELGDSALYLCASSLAALGTDTQYFGPGTRLTVL.

This clone was seen a few times. CDR3: CASRKKGRDTDTQYF. DNA for the CDR3: TGTGCCAGCAGGAAAAAGGGCCGGGACACAGATACGCAGTATTTT. The gene calls are TRBV6-5 and TRBJ2-3; perhaps TRBD2 as D (5 bases). V dropped 6 bases and J dropped 2 bases, with 15 bases sitting between them. This CDR3 is 15 amino acids long. In germline, CDR1 is MNHEY, CDR2 SVGAGI.